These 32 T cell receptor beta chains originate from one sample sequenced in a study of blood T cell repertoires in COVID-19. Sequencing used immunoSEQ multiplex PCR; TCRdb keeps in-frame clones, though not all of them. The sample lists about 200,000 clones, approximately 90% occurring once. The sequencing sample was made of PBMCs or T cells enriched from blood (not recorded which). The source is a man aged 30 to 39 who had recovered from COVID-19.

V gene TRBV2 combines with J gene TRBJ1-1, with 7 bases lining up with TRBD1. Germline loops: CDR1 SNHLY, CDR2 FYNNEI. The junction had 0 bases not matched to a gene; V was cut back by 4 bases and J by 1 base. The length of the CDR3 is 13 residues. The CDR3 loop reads CASSGDRNTEAFF. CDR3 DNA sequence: TGTGCCAGCAGTGGGGACAGGAACACTGAAGCTTTCTTT.

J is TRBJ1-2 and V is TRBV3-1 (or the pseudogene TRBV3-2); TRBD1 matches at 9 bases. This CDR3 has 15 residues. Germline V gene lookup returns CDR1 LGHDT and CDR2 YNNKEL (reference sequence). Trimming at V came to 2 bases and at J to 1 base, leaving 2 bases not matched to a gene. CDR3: CASSQMDRGNYGYTF. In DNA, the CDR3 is TGTGCCAGCAGCCAAATGGACAGGGGTAACTATGGCTACACCTTC.

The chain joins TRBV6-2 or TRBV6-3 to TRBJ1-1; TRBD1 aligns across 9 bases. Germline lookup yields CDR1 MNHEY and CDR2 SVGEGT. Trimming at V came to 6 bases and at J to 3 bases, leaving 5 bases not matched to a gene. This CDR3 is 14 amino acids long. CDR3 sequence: CASSRWDRDTEAFF. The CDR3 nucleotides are TGTGCCAGCAGCCGTTGGGACAGGGACACTGAAGCTTTCTTT.

DNA of the CDR3: TGTGCCAGCAGCCGGAATAGCCGGGGCTCCTACAATGAGCAGTTCTTC. It codes for CASSRNSRGSYNEQFF. This chain joins TRBV11-3 and TRBJ2-1, with a weak D call TRBD2 (5 bases). This CDR3 has 16 residues. Trimming took off 5 bases at V and 0 bases at J, with 14 bases between the two ends. Germline V gene data show CDR1 as SGHNT and CDR2 as YENEEA. The full variable domain, completed using reference TRBV11-3 and TRBJ2-1, is EAGVVQSPRYKIIEKKQPVAFWCNPISGHNTLYWYLQNLGQGPELLIRYENEEAVDDSQLPKDRFSAERLKGVDSTLKIQPAELGDSAVYLCASSRNSRGSYNEQFFGPGTRLTVL.

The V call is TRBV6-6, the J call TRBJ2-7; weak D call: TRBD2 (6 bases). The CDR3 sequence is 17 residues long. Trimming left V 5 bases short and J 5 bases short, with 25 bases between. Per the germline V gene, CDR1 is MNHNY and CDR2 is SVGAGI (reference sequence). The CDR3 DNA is TGTGCCAGCAGTCCTCGCCCCGTAGCGGAGGGAGGACACGAGCAGTACTTC. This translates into CASSPRPVAEGGHEQYF.

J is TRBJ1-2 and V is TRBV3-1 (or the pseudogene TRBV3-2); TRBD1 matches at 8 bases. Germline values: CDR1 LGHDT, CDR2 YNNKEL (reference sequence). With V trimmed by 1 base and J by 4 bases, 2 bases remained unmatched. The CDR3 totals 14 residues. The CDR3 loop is CASSQVQGAYGYTF. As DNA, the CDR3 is TGTGCCAGCAGCCAAGTCCAGGGGGCCTATGGCTACACCTTC.

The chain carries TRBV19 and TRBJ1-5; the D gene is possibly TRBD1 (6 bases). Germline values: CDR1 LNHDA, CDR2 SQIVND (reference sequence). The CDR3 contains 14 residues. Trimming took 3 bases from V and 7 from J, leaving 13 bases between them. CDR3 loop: CASSIFQGNQPQHF. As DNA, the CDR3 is TGTGCCAGTAGTATTTTCCAGGGGAACCAGCCCCAGCATTTT.

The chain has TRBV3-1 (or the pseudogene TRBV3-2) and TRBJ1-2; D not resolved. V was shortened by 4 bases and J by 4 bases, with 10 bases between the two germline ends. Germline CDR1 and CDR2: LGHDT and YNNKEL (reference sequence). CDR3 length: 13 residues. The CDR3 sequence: CASSPGGTYGYTF. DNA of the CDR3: TGTGCCAGCAGCCCCGGCGGAACCTATGGCTACACCTTC.

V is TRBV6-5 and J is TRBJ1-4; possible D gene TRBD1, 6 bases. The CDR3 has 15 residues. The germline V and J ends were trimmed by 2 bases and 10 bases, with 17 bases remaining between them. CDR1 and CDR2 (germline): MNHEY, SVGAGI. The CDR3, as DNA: TGTGCCAGCAGTTACGCTGGGGCATCCAGGGGAAAACTGTTTTTT. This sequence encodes CASSYAGASRGKLFF.

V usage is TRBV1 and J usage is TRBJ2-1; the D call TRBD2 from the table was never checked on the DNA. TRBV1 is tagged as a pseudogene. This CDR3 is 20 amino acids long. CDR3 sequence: CTSSRGTSPNHMSSYNEQFF. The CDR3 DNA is TGCACCAGCAGCCGTGGGACTAGCCCGAATCACATGAGCTCCTACAATGAGCAGTTCTTC.

The CDR3, as DNA: TGCGCCAGCAGCCGAGGGGAAGCTAGCGGGAGATCCTACGAGCAGTACTTC. Translated, it gives CASSRGEASGRSYEQYF. The chain recombines TRBV4-1 with TRBJ2-7, with TRBD2 matching over 10 bases. Germline lookup yields CDR1 MGHRA and CDR2 YSYEKL. The CDR3 totals 17 residues. Unmatched junction bases numbered 10, after V lost 4 bases and J lost 1 base.

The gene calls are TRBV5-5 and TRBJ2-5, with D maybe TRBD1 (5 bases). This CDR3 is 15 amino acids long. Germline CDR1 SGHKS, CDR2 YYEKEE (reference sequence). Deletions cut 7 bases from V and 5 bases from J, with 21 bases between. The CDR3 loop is CASERQSVGSETQYF. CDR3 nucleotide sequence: TGTGCCAGCGAACGACAGTCCGTCGGTTCGGAGACCCAGTACTTC. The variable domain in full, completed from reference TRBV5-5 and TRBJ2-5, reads DAGVTQSPTHLIKTRGQQVTLRCSPISGHKSVSWYQQVLGQGPQFIFQYYEKEERGRGNFPDRFSARQFPNYSSELNVNALLLGDSALYLCASERQSVGSETQYFGPGTRLLVL.

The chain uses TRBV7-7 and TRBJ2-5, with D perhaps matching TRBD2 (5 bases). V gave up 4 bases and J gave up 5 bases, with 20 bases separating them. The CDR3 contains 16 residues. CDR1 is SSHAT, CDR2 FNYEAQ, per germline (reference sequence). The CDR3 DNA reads TGTGCCAGCAGCTCAGACCTAGTCGGGATAGGGGAGACCCAGTACTTC. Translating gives CASSSDLVGIGETQYF.

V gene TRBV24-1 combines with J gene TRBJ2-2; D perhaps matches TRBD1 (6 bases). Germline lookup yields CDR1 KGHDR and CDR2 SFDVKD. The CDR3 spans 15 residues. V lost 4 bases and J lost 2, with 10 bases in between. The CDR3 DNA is TGTGCCACCAGTGACTCGGACAGAAACACCGGGGAGCTGTTTTTT. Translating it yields CATSDSDRNTGELFF.

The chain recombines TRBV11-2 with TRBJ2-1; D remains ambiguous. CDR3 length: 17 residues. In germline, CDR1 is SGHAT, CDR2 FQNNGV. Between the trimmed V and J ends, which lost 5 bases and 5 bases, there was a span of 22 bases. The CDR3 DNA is TGTGCCAGCAGCCGCCGGAGCTCGGCGGTATCAGACAATGAGCAGTTCTTC. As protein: CASSRRSSAVSDNEQFF.

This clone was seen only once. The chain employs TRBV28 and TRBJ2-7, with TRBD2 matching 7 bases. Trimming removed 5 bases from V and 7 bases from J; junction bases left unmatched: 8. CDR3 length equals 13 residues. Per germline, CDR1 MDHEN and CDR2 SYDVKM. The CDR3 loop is CASSQTQGGEQYF. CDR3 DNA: TGTGCCAGCAGTCAAACCCAGGGAGGGGAGCAGTACTTC.

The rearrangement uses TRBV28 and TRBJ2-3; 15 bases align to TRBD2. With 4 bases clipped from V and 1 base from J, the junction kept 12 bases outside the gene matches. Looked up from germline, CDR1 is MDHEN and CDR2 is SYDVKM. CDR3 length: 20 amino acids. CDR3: CASSSPLGTSGRLGTDTQYF. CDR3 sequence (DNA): TGTGCCAGCAGTTCCCCCCTCGGGACTAGCGGGAGGCTGGGCACAGATACGCAGTATTTT.

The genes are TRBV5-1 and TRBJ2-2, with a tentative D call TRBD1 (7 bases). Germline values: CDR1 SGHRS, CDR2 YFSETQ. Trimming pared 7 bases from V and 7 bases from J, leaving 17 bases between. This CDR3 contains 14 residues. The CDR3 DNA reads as TGCGCCAGCGGAGGTGCAGGGGGGATCGGGGAGCTGTTTTTT. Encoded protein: CASGGAGGIGELFF.

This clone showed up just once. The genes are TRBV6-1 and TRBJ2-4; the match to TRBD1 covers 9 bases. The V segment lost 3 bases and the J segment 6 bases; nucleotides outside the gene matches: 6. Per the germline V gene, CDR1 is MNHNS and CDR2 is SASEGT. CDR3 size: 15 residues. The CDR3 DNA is TGTGCCAGCAGTGACGTTTCGACAGGGGGAAACATTCAGTACTTC. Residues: CASSDVSTGGNIQYF.

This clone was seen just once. Here the CDR3 reads CASSEAGGPQHF. As DNA, the CDR3 is TGTGCCAGCAGTGAAGCGGGGGGGCCCCAGCATTTT. V usage is TRBV6-1 and J usage is TRBJ1-5, with D perhaps TRBD1 (5 bases). The CDR3 extends over 12 amino acids. The germline V gene has CDR1 MNHNS and CDR2 SASEGT. Trimming removed 0 bases at V and 9 bases at J, with 6 bases between.

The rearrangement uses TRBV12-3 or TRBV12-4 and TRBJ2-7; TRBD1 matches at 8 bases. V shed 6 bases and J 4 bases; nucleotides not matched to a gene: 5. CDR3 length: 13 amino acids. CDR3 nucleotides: TGTGCCAGCAGACGGGACAGGCGTTACGAGCAGTACTTC. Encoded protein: CASRRDRRYEQYF.

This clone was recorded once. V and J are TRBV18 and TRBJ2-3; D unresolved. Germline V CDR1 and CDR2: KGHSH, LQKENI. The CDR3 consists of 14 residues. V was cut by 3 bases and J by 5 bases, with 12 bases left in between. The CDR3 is CASSPQVQEDTQYF. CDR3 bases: TGTGCCAGCTCACCTCAAGTTCAGGAAGATACGCAGTATTTT.

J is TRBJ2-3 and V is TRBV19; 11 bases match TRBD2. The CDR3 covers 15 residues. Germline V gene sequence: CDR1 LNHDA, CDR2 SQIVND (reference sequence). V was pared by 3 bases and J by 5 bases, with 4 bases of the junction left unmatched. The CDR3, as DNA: TGTGCCAGTAGTATTTATCTAGCGGGAGGAGATACGCAGTATTTT. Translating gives CASSIYLAGGDTQYF.

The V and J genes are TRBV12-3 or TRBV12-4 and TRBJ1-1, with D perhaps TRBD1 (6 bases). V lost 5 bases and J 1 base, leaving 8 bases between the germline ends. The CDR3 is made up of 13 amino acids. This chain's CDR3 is CASSPTGNTEAFF. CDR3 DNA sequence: TGTGCCAGCAGTCCGACAGGGAACACTGAAGCTTTCTTT.

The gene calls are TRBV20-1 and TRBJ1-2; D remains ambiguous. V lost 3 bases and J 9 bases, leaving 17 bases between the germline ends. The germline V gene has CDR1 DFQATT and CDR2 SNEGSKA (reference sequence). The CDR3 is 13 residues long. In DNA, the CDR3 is TGCAGTGCTAGTGGGAACGCTGGAGGAAGCTACACCTTC. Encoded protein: CSASGNAGGSYTF.

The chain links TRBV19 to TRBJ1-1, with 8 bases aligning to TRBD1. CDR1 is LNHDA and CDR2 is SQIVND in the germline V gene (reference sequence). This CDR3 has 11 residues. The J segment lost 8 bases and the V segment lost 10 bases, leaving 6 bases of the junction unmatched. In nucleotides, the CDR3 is TGTGCCACGAACCGGGACAGGGAAGCTTTCTTT. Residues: CATNRDREAFF.

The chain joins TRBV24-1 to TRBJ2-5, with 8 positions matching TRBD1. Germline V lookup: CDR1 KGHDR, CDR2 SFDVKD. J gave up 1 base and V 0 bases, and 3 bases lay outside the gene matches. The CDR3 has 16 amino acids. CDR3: CATSDLQTGGQETQYF. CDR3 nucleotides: TGTGCCACCAGTGATTTGCAAACAGGGGGCCAAGAGACCCAGTACTTC.

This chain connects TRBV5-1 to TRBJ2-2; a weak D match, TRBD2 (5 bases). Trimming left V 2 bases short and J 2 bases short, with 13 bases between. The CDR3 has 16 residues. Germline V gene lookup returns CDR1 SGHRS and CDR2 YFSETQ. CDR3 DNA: TGCGCCAGCAGCTTCCTCGCACTAGGTAACACCGGGGAGCTGTTTTTT. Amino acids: CASSFLALGNTGELFF.

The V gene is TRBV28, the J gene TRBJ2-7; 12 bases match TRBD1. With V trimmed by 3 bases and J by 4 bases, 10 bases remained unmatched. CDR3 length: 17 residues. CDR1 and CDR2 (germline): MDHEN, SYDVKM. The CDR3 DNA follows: TGTGCCAGCAGTTTGATCCCGCCGGGACAGGGGGCATACGAGCAGTACTTC. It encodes CASSLIPPGQGAYEQYF.

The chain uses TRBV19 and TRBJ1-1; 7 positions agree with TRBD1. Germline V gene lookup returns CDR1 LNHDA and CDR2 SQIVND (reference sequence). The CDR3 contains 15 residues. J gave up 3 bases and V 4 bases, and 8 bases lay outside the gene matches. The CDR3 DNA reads TGTGCCAGTAGTACTGCAACAGGGGAAGACACTGAAGCTTTCTTT. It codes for CASSTATGEDTEAFF.

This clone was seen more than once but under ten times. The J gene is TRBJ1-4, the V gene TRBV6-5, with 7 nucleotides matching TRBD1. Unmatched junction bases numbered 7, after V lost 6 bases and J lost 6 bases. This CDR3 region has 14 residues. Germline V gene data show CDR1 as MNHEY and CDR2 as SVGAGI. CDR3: CASRTGYNDEKLFF. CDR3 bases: TGTGCCAGCAGGACAGGGTATAATGATGAAAAACTGTTTTTT.

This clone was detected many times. In DNA, the CDR3 is TGTGCCAGCAGCTTAGGACAGGGAAGCACAGATACGCAGTATTTT. This translates into CASSLGQGSTDTQYF. This chain connects TRBV7-9 to TRBJ2-3; 7 nucleotides match TRBD1. Trimming took 1 base from V and 0 from J; bases not matched to a gene: 1. CDR1 and CDR2 (germline): SEHNR, FQNEAQ (reference sequence). This CDR3 contains 15 residues.